This T cell receptor (beta chain) was profiled in a study of regulatory T cells in long-lasting Graves disease. The CDR3 is 15 amino acids. Germline V CDR1 and CDR2: MDHEN, SYDVKM. Trimming pared 4 bases from V and 2 bases from J, leaving 12 bases between. iRepertoire HTBI primers and Arm-PCR of CDR3 regions built TCR beta libraries. TCRdb independently ran MiXCR on the multiplex PCR reads; one entry per CDR3 protein. The sample lists roughly 400,000 distinct CDR3 sequences, over 20% occurring once. This clonotype was found many times. The time point denotes: persistent/refractory GD, antithyroid drugs over 5 years with positive TRAb. Construction of the TCR library relied on RNA isolated from PBMCs.

The receptor comes from a female donor with Graves disease. The chain couples TRBV28 to TRBJ1-5; D might be TRBD1 (6 bases). Sequenced material: peripheral blood mononuclear cells (PBMCs), taken when the disease was refractory, from a patient treated with antithyroid drugs. The CDR3 protein is CASSSPSGGNQPQHF. DNA of the CDR3: TGTGCCAGCAGTTCTCCGTCAGGGGGCAATCAGCCCCAGCATTTT.